These 22 T cell receptor beta chains originate from one sample sequenced in a study of blood T cell repertoires in COVID-19. The table came from immunoSEQ multiplex PCR; TCRdb's copy has only in-frame clones and leaves some out. This table has some 160,000 clones, roughly nine tenths appearing once. The sequenced sample was peripheral blood. Receptors originate from an older woman with acute or convalescent COVID-19.

V and J are TRBV7-8 and TRBJ2-5; D is ambiguous. CDR3 size: 12 residues. Germline V gives CDR1 SGHVS, CDR2 FQNEAQ. Trimming left V 0 bases short and J 5 bases short, with 4 bases between. The CDR3 loop reads CASSLARETQYF. The CDR3 nucleotides are TGTGCCAGCAGCTTAGCCCGGGAGACCCAGTACTTC.

The chain employs TRBV18 and TRBJ2-5; the match to TRBD1 covers 8 bases. Trimming cost V 3 bases and J 4 bases; bases outside gene matches: 1. This CDR3 is built from 13 residues. Germline CDR1 and CDR2: KGHSH and LQKENI. The CDR3 here is CASSPGQGETQYF. CDR3 nucleotide sequence: TGTGCCAGCTCACCCGGACAGGGAGAGACCCAGTACTTC.

The V call is TRBV4-3, the J call TRBJ2-4; D may be TRBD1 (5 bases). The CDR3 sequence is 20 residues long. CDR1 and CDR2 from the germline V gene are LGHNA and YSLEER. V lost 0 bases to trimming and J lost 0 bases, with 21 bases between them. DNA for the CDR3: TGCGCCAGCAGCCAAGATCCAGGCAGGTTAAAGGGGATAGCCAAAAACATTCAGTACTTC. Protein product: CASSQDPGRLKGIAKNIQYF.

The V and J genes are TRBV5-6 and TRBJ2-3; no reliable D call. The CDR3 loop spans 13 amino acids. CDR1 is SGHDT and CDR2 is YYEEEE in the germline V gene. The V end lost 5 bases, the J end lost 3 bases, and 10 bases lay between the germline ends. CDR3 in DNA: TGTGCCAGCAGAGTGCCCGGGACAGATACGCAGTATTTT. It yields the protein CASRVPGTDTQYF.

The rearrangement links TRBV2 to TRBJ1-3; 10 bases agree with TRBD1. CDR1 SNHLY and CDR2 FYNNEI come from the germline V gene. Germline trimming cut 4 bases from V and 3 bases from J; bases unmatched to any gene: 6. The length of the CDR3 is 16 residues. CDR3 nucleotides: TGTGCCAGCAGTGTGACAGGGGGCGCGGGTGGAAACACCATATATTTT. Translating it yields CASSVTGGAGGNTIYF.

V usage is TRBV6-5 and J usage is TRBJ1-4; D not resolved. V lost 2 bases and J 8 bases, leaving 12 bases between the germline ends. Germline CDR1 reads MNHEY; CDR2 reads SVGAGI. The CDR3 is 14 residues long. CDR3 DNA sequence: TGTGCCAGCAGTTACCGGCAGACTGGCGAAAAACTGTTTTTT. Its protein product is CASSYRQTGEKLFF.

In regard to this clone: Other DNA sequences in the same sample also yield this CDR3. This chain connects TRBV3-1 (or the pseudogene TRBV3-2) to TRBJ1-4, with D uncertain. The germline V gene encodes CDR1 LGHDT and CDR2 YNNKEL (reference sequence). Trimming cost V 0 bases and J 8 bases, with 16 bases left between them. This CDR3 region has 16 residues. For the CDR3, the DNA is TGTGCCAGCAGCCAAGAAGTAAGTCGAGTGGGCGAAAAACTGTTTTTT. Its protein is CASSQEVSRVGEKLFF.

This clone was seen once. The chain has TRBV2 and TRBJ1-6; 11 nucleotides match TRBD1. V lost 6 bases, J lost 6 bases, and 1 base stayed unmatched. The CDR3 contains 14 residues. Germline values: CDR1 SNHLY, CDR2 FYNNEI. CDR3 loop: CASRGTGGNSPLHF. DNA for the CDR3: TGTGCCAGCAGAGGGACAGGGGGTAATTCACCCCTCCACTTT.

This chain uses TRBV10-3 with TRBJ2-7; TRBD1 might be the D (6 bases). The CDR3 has 14 amino acids. Trimming cost V 2 bases and J 9 bases, with 17 bases left between them. Germline values: CDR1 ENHRY, CDR2 SYGVKD. Here the CDR3 DNA reads TGTGCCATCAGTGAGCCAGAGACAGGTAAACGGCAGTACTTC. It encodes CAISEPETGKRQYF.

The J gene is TRBJ1-5, the V gene TRBV30, with a tentative D call TRBD1 (6 bases). Germline V gene lookup returns CDR1 GTSNPN and CDR2 SVGIG (reference sequence). This CDR3 has 15 amino acids. V lost 0 bases and J 7 bases, leaving 16 bases between the germline ends. The CDR3 loop reads CAWSVGGGARQPQHF. CDR3 sequence (DNA): TGTGCCTGGAGTGTAGGGGGGGGCGCGAGGCAGCCCCAGCATTTT.

This clone was detected only a few times. The genes are TRBV7-9 and TRBJ1-4; 7 nucleotides match TRBD1. The CDR3 sequence is 14 residues long. V trimming: 8 bases; J trimming: 7 bases; junction bases outside the gene matches: 10. The germline V gene has CDR1 SEHNR and CDR2 FQNEAQ (reference sequence). CDR3 region: CASATKGAGEKLFF. CDR3 DNA: TGTGCCAGCGCCACGAAGGGGGCTGGTGAAAAACTGTTTTTT.

The V and J genes are TRBV4-3 and TRBJ2-1, with D tentatively TRBD1 (6 bases). The CDR3 spans 15 residues. The germline V gene encodes CDR1 LGHNA and CDR2 YSLEER. V lost 0 bases and J 4 bases, leaving 10 bases between the germline ends. CDR3 nucleotides: TGCGCCAGCAGCCAAGATTTAGGGGGATACAATGAGCAGTTCTTC. Translation: CASSQDLGGYNEQFF.

The chain is built from TRBV28 and TRBJ2-1, with unresolved D. The CDR3 is made up of 15 amino acids. Germline lookup yields CDR1 MDHEN and CDR2 SYDVKM. Deletions cut 8 bases from V and 5 bases from J, with 19 bases between. This CDR3 reads CASRLEGMPHNEQFF. The CDR3 DNA reads TGTGCCAGCCGCCTAGAAGGAATGCCTCACAATGAGCAGTTCTTC.

The J gene is TRBJ2-3, the V gene TRBV3-1 (or the pseudogene TRBV3-2), with TRBD2 identical over 10 bases. The CDR3 has 14 amino acids. V shed 6 bases, J shed 4 bases, and the junction held 4 bases outside the gene matches. The germline V gene encodes CDR1 LGHDT and CDR2 YNNKEL (reference sequence). CDR3 nucleotide sequence: TGTGCCAGCAGGTCTAGCGGGGGCTCAGATACGCAGTATTTT. Translated: CASRSSGGSDTQYF.

The chain has TRBV2 and TRBJ2-2, with 7 positions matching TRBD1. The V segment lost 4 bases and the J segment 3 bases; nucleotides outside the gene matches: 2. The germline gives CDR1 SNHLY, CDR2 FYNNEI. The CDR3 spans 14 residues. CDR3 sequence: CASSAQGYTGELFF. The CDR3 DNA is TGTGCCAGCAGTGCACAGGGGTACACCGGGGAGCTGTTTTTT.

A remark on this clone: The sample holds other DNA sequences that translate to the same CDR3. The V call is TRBV11-2, the J call TRBJ2-3; no clear D gene. The CDR3 runs 12 residues. Trimming removed 2 bases from V and 3 bases from J, with 3 bases in between. Germline loops: CDR1 SGHAT, CDR2 FQNNGV. The CDR3 spells CASSLSTDTQYF. The CDR3 DNA is TGTGCCAGCAGCTTATCGACAGATACGCAGTATTTT.

V and J are TRBV4-1 and TRBJ1-2; no reliable D call. The CDR3 runs 16 residues. Germline lookup yields CDR1 MGHRA and CDR2 YSYEKL. Trimming removed 1 base at V and 2 bases at J, with 14 bases between. CDR3 loop: CASSQVMGGSNYGYTF. The CDR3 bases are TGCGCCAGCAGCCAAGTGATGGGAGGGAGCAACTATGGCTACACCTTC.

This sequence joins TRBV5-6 and TRBJ2-7, with D possibly being TRBD2 (5 bases). V dropped 4 bases and J dropped 3 bases, with 14 bases sitting between them. Germline CDR1 and CDR2: SGHDT and YYEEEE. The CDR3 has 14 residues. CDR3 DNA sequence: TGTGCCAGCAGCCTCCCCGGACGGGACTACGAGCAGTACTTC. Translation: CASSLPGRDYEQYF.

This chain links TRBV9 with TRBJ2-5; no clear D gene. CDR1 is SGDLS and CDR2 is YYNGEE in the germline V gene. The CDR3 has 15 amino acids. The ends were cut back, 0 bases at V and 2 bases at J, with 11 bases in the middle. The CDR3 loop reads CASSVGPSEQETQYF. CDR3 bases: TGTGCCAGCAGCGTAGGTCCTTCGGAGCAAGAGACCCAGTACTTC.

The gene calls are TRBV19 and TRBJ2-7, with D unclear. V lost 4 bases and J lost 2, with 12 bases in between. Germline-derived CDR1 and CDR2 are LNHDA and SQIVND (reference sequence). CDR3 size: 14 residues. CDR3 sequence (DNA): TGTGCCAGTAGTAACAGTGCACGGACCTACGAGCAGTACTTC. This gives the protein CASSNSARTYEQYF.

This clone occurred once. This sequence joins TRBV28 and TRBJ1-5; no definite D call. Trimming took off 3 bases at V and 9 bases at J, with 9 bases between the two ends. CDR1 is MDHEN and CDR2 is SYDVKM in the germline V gene. The CDR3 is made up of 12 amino acids. This CDR3 is CASSLTGWPQHF. For the CDR3, the DNA is TGTGCCAGCAGTTTGACTGGGTGGCCCCAGCATTTT. Combining the CDR3 with reference TRBV28 and TRBJ1-5 gives the whole variable domain DVKVTQSSRYLVKRTGEKVFLECVQDMDHENMFWYRQDPGLGLRLIYFSYDVKMKEKGDIPEGYSVSREKKERFSLILESASTNQTSMYLCASSLTGWPQHFGDGTRLSIL.

The V and J genes are TRBV7-9 and TRBJ2-1; D not certain. The CDR3 sequence is 16 residues long. Trimming pared 0 bases from V and 2 bases from J, leaving 11 bases between. CDR1 is SEHNR, CDR2 FQNEAQ, per germline (reference sequence). The CDR3 coding sequence is TGTGCCAGCAGCTTAGCACCGACGGGTCCCTACAATGAGCAGTTCTTC. It codes for CASSLAPTGPYNEQFF.